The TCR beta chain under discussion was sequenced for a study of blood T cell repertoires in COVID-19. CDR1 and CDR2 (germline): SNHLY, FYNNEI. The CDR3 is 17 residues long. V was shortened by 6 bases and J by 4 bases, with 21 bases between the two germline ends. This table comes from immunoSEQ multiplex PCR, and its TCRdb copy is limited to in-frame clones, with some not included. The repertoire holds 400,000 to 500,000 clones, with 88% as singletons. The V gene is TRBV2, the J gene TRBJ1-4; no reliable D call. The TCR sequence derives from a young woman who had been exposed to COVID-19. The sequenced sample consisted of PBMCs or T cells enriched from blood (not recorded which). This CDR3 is CASRSFAGNSLNEKLFF. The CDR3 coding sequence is TGTGCCAGCAGGTCGTTTGCGGGTAACAGCCTTAATGAAAAACTGTTTTTT.